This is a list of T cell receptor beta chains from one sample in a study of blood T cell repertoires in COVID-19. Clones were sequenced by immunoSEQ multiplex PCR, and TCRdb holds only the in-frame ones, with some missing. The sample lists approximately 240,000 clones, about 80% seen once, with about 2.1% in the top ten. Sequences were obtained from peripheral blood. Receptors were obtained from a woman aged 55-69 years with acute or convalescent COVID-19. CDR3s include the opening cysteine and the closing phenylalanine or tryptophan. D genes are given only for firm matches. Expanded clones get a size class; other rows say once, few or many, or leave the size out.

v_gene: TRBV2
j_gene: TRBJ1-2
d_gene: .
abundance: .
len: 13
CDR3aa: CASSDGIQYGYTF
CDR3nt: TGTGCCAGCAGTGATGGTATACAATATGGCTACACCTTC

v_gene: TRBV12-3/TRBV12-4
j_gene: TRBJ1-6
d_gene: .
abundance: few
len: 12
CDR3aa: CASSLSFSPLHF
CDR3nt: TGTGCCAGCAGTTTGTCCTTTTCACCCCTCCACTTT

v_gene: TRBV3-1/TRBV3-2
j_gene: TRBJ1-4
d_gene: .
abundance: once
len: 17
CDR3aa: CASSQDIGGATNEKLFF
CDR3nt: TGTGCCAGCAGCCAAGATATAGGCGGTGCAACTAATGAAAAACTGTTTTTT

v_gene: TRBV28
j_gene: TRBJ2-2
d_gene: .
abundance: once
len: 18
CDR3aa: CASSLGGPFSPNTGELFF
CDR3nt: TGTGCCAGCAGTTTGGGGGGGCCCTTCAGTCCGAACACCGGGGAGCTGTTTTTT

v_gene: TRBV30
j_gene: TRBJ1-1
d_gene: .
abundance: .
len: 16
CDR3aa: CAWSVGVWGQNTEAFF
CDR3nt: TGTGCCTGGAGTGTGGGGGTCTGGGGGCAAAACACTGAAGCTTTCTTT

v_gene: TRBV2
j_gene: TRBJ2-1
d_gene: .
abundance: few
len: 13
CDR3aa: CASQGSSYNEQFF
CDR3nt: TGTGCCAGCCAGGGGAGCTCCTACAATGAGCAGTTCTTC

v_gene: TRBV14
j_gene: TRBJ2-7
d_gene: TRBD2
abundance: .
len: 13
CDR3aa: CASSKPSGVEQYF
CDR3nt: TGTGCCAGCAGCAAACCTAGCGGGGTCGAGCAGTACTTC

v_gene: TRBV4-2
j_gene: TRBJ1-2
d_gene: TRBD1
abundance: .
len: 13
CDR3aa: CASTPGTDYGYTF
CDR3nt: TGTGCCAGCACCCCCGGGACAGATTATGGCTACACCTTC

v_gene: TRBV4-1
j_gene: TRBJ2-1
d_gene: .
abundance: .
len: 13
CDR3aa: CASSPGLYNEQFF
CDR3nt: TGCGCCAGCAGCCCGGGACTTTACAATGAGCAGTTCTTC

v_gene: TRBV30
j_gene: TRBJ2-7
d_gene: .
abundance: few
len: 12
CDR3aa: CAWSGQDAEQYF
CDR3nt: TGTGCCTGGAGTGGACAGGACGCCGAGCAGTACTTC